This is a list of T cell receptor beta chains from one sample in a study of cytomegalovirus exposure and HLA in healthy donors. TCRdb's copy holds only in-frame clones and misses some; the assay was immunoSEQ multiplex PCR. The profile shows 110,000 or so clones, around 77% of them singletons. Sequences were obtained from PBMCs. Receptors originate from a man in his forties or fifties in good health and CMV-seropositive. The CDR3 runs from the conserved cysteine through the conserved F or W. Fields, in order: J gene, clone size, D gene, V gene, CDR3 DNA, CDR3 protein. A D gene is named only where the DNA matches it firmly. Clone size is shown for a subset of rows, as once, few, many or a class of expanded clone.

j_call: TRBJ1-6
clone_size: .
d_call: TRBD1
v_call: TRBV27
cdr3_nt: TGTGCCAGCCGGGGACAGGGCTATAATTCACCCCTCCACTTT
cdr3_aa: CASRGQGYNSPLHF

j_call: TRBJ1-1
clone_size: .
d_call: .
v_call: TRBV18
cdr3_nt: TGTGCCAGCTCGGAGGGCATGAACACTGAAGCTTTCTTT
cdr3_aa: CASSEGMNTEAFF

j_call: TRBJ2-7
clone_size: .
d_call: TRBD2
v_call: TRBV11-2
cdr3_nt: TGTGCCAGCAGCTCCGTAGCGGGGCCCTCCTACGAGCAGTACTTC
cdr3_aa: CASSSVAGPSYEQYF

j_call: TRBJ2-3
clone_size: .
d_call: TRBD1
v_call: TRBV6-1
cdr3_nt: TGTGCCAGCAGTGAACGACAGGGGGCCACAGATACGCAGTATTTT
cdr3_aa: CASSERQGATDTQYF

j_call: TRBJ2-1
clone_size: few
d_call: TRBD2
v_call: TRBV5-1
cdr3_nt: TGCGCCAGCAGCTCCTTGGGGCTAGCGGGAGGGCCTCACAATGAGCAGTTCTTC
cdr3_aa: CASSSLGLAGGPHNEQFF

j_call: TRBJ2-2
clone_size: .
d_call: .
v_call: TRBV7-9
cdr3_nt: TGTGCCAGCAGCTTAGAGCTCACCGGGGAGCTGTTTTTT
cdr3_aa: CASSLELTGELFF

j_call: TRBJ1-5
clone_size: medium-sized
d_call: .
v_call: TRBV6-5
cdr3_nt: TGTGCCAGCAGTTCCTTCGGGGGGCATCAGCCCCAGCATTTT
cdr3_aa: CASSSFGGHQPQHF

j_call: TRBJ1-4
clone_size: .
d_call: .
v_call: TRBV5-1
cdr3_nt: TGCGCCAGCAGCCCAGGATCGACGGGGGAAAATGAAAAACTGTTTTTT
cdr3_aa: CASSPGSTGENEKLFF

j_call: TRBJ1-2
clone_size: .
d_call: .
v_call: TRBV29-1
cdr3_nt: TGCAGCGTTGTTGGAGGGAGTGGCTACACCTTC
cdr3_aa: CSVVGGSGYTF

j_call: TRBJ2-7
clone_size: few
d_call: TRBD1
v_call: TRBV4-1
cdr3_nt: TGCGCCAGCAGCCAAGATGCGGACAGGCTCCAACCTGCCGAGCAGTACTTC
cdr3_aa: CASSQDADRLQPAEQYF

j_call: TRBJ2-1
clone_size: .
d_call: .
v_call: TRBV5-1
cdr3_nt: TGCGCCAGCAGCGTCCTCGCGGGGGCCGATGAGCAGTTCTTC
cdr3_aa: CASSVLAGADEQFF

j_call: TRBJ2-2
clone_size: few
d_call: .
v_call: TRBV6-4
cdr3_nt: TGTGCCACCAGAGTTTCAGGGACCGGGGAGCTGTTTTTT
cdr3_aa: CATRVSGTGELFF

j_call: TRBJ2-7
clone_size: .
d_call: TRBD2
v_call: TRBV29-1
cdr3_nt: TGCAGCGCCTCGAGCGGGAGGGGCTACGAGCAGTACTTC
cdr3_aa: CSASSGRGYEQYF

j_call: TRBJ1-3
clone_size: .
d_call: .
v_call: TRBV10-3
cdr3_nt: TGTGCCATCAGTGCACAGGCTTCTGGAAACACCATATATTTT
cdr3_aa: CAISAQASGNTIYF

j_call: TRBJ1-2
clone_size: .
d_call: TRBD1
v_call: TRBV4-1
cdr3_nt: TGCGCCAGCAGCCAGGGGACAGGGACCTATGGCTACACCTTC
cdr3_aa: CASSQGTGTYGYTF

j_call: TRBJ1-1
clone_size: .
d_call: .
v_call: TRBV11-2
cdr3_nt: TGTGCCAGTGGGCCCGGGGGAGCTTTCTTT
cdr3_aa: CASGPGGAFF

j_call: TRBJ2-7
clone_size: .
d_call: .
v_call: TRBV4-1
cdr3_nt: TGCGCCAGCAGCCGGAGTACCGGGACGGACTATTACGAGCAGTACTTC
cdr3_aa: CASSRSTGTDYYEQYF

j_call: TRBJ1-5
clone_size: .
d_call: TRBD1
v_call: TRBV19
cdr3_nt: TGTGCCAGTAGTATGTCCGTGGCGAGGCAGGGGGGTGGTCAGCCCCAGCATTTT
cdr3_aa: CASSMSVARQGGGQPQHF

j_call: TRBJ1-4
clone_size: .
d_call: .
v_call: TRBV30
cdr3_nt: TGTGCCTGGAGTGTAGCAGAAAAACTGTTTTTT
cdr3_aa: CAWSVAEKLFF

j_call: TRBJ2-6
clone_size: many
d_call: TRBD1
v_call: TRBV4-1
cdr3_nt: TGCGCCAGCAGCCAACCTCCCGGACAGGGTAATTCTGGGGCCAACGTCCTGACTTTC
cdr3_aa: CASSQPPGQGNSGANVLTF

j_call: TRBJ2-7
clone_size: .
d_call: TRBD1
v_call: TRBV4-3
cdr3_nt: TGCGCCAGCAGCCGGGGGGGACAGGGGGCCAACGAGCAGTACTTC
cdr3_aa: CASSRGGQGANEQYF

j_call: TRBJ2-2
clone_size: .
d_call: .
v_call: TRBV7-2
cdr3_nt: TGTGCCAGCAGCCCCGTAGCGAAAACCGGGGAGCTGTTTTTT
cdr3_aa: CASSPVAKTGELFF

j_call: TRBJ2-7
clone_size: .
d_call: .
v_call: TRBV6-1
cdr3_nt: TGTGCCAGCAGTGAAGTTGGGGGGTCGGGGTACGAGCAGTACTTC
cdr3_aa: CASSEVGGSGYEQYF

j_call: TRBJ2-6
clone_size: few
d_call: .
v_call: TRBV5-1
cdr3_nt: TGCGCCAGCAGTCCGACAGGTACCTCTGGGGCCAACGTCCTGACTTTC
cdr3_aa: CASSPTGTSGANVLTF

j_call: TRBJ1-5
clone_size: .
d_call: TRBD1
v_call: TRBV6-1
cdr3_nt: TGTGCCAGCAGTGAAAAACCTGGAACAGGGGGGAATCAGCCCCAGCATTTT
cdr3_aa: CASSEKPGTGGNQPQHF

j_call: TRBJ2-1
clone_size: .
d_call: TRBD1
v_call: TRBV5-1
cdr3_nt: TGCGCCAGCAGCATCCTTCCTCCGGGACAGGGTCGTGATGAGCAGTTCTTC
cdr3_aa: CASSILPPGQGRDEQFF

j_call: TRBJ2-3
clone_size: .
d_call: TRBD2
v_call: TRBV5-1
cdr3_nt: TGCGCCAGCAGAGGGGGGACTAGCGGAGGCACAGATACGCAGTATTTT
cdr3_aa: CASRGGTSGGTDTQYF

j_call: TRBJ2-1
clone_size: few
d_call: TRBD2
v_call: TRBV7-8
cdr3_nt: TGTGCCAGCAGCTCGGTGGGACTAGCGGGTTATGAGCAGTTCTTC
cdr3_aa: CASSSVGLAGYEQFF

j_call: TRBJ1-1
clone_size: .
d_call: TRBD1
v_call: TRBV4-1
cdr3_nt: TGCGCCAGCAGCCAAGCTGTAGGGGGCTTGAACACTGAAGCTTTCTTT
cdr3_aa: CASSQAVGGLNTEAFF

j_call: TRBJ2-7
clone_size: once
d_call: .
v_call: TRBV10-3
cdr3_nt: TGTGCCATCAGTGTCGGTAACGGGGGTGGGACCGAGCAGTACTTC
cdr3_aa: CAISVGNGGGTEQYF

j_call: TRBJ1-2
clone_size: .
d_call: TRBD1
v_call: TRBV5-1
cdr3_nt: TGCGCCAGCAGCACGGGGACAGGGGACAACTATGGCTACACCTTC
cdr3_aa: CASSTGTGDNYGYTF

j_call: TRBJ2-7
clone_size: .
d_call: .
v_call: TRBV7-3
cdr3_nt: TGTGCCAGCAGCCCAGGCCGTGGCGAGCAGTACTTC
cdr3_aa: CASSPGRGEQYF

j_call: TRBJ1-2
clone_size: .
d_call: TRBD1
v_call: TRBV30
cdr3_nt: TGTGCCTGGGGGACAGGGGGGATCTATGGCTACACCTTC
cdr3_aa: CAWGTGGIYGYTF

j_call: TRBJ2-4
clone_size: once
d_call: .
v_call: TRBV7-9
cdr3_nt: TGTGCCAGCAGTTCACATAGCGGCATTCAGTACTTC
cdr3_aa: CASSSHSGIQYF

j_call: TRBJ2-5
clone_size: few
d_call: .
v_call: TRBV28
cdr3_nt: TGTGCCAGCAGTTTATCAGGGTTTTACGGACCGGACCTTAAAGAGACCCAGTACTTC
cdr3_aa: CASSLSGFYGPDLKETQYF

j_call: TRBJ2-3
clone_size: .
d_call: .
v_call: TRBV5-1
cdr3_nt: TGCGCCAGCAGCTTTCCCCGCGGTACGCAGTATTTT
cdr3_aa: CASSFPRGTQYF

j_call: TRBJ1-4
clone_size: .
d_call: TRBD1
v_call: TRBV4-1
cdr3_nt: TGCGCCAGCAGTCCGACAGGGAGGTATGAAAAACTGTTTTTT
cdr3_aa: CASSPTGRYEKLFF

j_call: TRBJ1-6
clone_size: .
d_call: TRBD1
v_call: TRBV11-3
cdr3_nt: TGTGCCAGCAGCTTAGATCCGACAGGGGGATCACCCCTCCACTTT
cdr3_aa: CASSLDPTGGSPLHF

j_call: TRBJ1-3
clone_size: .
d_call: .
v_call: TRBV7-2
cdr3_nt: TGTGCCAGCAGCTCCTGGGGCATTGGAAACACCATATATTTT
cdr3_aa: CASSSWGIGNTIYF

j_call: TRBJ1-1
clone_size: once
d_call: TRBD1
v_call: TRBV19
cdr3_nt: TGTGCCAGTAGGGACCGACAGGGGGCGCTTAACACTGAAGCTTTCTTT
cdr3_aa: CASRDRQGALNTEAFF